Many counts were recorded for the clone carrying this TCR beta chain. Trimming cost V 8 bases and J 4 bases, with 12 bases left between them. CDR1 and CDR2 from the germline V gene are MRHNA and SNTAGT. This CDR3 is built from 13 residues. This specimen belongs to a study of immune characterization of retroperitoneal liposarcoma. TCRdb independently ran MiXCR on the PCR reads; one entry per CDR3 protein. This sample has about 10,000 distinct CDR3 sequences, with approximately 30% found just once. The chain joins TRBV6-4 to TRBJ2-1; D call uncertain. This sequence originates from a male donor with retroperitoneal liposarcoma. The sample was tumor tissue. CDR3 sequence reads: CASAAAGYNEQFF. The CDR3 bases are TGTGCCAGCGCGGCAGCAGGTTACAATGAGCAGTTCTTC.